This T cell receptor beta chain originates from a study of spatial heterogeneity in lung cancer. This CDR3 comprises 17 residues. Germline V gene data show CDR1 as WSHSY and CDR2 as SAAADI. V lost 0 bases and J lost 2; bases outside the gene matches: 7. Time point meaning: sample taken at primary tumor resection. Regarding this clonotype: A much larger clone is a single base away; this may be a read error.

One entry per CDR3 protein, called by TCRdb with MiXCR from the 5' RACE reads. The sample records some 20,000 distinct CDR3 sequences, over 3% being singletons. This chain connects TRBV10-2 to TRBJ1-2, with TRBD1 identical over 9 bases. This sequence was found in a female donor with early-stage non-small cell lung cancer. This specimen consisted of PBMCs, obtained at surgery. CDR3 nucleotide sequence: TGCGCCAGCAGTGAGTCCCTCACAGGGGGCTACAACTATGGCTACACCTTC. Its protein product is CASSESLTGGYNYGYTF.